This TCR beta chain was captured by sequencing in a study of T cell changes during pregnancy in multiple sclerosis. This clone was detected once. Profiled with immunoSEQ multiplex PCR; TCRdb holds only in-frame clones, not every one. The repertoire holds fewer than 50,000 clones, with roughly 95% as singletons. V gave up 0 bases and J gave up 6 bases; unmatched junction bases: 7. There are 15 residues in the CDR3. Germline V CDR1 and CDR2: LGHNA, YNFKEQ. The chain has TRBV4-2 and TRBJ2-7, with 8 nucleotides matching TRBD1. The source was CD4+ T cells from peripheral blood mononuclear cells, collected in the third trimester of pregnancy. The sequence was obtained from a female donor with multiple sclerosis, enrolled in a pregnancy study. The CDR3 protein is CASSQEGQGAGEQYF. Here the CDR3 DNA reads TGTGCCAGCAGCCAAGAAGGCCAGGGGGCGGGCGAGCAGTACTTC.